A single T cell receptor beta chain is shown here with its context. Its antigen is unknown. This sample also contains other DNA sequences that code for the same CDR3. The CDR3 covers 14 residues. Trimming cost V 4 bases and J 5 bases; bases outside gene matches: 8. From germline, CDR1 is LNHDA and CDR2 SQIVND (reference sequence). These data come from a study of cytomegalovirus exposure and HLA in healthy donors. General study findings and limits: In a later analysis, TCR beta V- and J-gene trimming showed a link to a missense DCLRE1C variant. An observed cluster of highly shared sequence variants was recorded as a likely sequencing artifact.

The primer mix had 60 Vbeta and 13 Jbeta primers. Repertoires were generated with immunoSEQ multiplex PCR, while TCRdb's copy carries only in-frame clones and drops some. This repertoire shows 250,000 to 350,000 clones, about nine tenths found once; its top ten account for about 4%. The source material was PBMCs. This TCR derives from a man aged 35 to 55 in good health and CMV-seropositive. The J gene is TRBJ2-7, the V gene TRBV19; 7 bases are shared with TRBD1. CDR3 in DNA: TGTGCCAGTAGTAGGACAGGAAGTGGCGACGAGCAGTACTTC. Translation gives CASSRTGSGDEQYF.